This T cell receptor beta chain was identified in a study of blood T cell repertoires in COVID-19. Study information: T cells, B-cell-depleted T cells, or PBMCs provided the cDNA or gDNA that served as material.

Per the authors' pipeline: It was from reference gene primer amplification that nucleated cell counts were estimated. TCRdb's table, derived via immunoSEQ multiplex PCR, lists solely in-frame clones and lacks some. Clone size and the V and J calls come from that table; the DNA yielded D and trimming. The top ten hold about 0.91% of the sample, which has 350,000 to 500,000 clones, around 90% seen once. Trimming at V came to 1 base and at J to 1 base, leaving 5 bases not matched to a gene. The CDR3 runs 17 residues. Germline V lookup: CDR1 SSHAT, CDR2 FNYEAQ (reference sequence). While infection was still active, Seattle patients were enrolled and then followed longitudinally.

The sequencing input was peripheral blood. This receptor was identified in a man aged 18 to 29 with COVID-19, enrolled during active disease. The chain combines TRBV7-7 with TRBJ1-5, with 9 nucleotides matching TRBD1. The CDR3 sequence is CASSLVSGQGSNQPQHF. In DNA, the CDR3 is TGTGCCAGCAGCTTAGTTTCTGGACAGGGGAGCAATCAGCCCCAGCATTTT.